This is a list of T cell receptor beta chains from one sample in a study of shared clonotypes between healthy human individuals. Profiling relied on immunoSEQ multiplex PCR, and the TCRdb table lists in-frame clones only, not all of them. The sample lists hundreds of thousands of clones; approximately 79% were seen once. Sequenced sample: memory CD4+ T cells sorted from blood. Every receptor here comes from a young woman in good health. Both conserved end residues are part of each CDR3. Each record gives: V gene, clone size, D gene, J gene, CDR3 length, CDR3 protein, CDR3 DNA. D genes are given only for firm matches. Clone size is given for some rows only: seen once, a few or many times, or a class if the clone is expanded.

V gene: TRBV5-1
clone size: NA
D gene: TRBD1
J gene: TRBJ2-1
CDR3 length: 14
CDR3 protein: CASSFGTDHNEQFF
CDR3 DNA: TGCGCCAGCAGCTTCGGGACAGACCACAATGAGCAGTTCTTC

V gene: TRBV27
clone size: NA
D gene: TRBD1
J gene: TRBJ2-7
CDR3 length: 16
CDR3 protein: CASSLFSDRGPHEQYF
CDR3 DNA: TGTGCCAGCAGTTTATTCTCGGACAGGGGACCCCACGAGCAGTACTTC

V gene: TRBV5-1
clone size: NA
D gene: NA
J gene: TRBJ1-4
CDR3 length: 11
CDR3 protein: CASSFNEKLFF
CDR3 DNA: TGCGCCAGCAGCTTTAACGAAAAACTGTTTTTT

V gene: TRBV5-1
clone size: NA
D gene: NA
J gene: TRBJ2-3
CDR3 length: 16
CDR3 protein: CASSLGGGPTTDTQYF
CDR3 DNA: TGCGCCAGCAGCTTGGGTGGGGGTCCGACCACAGATACGCAGTATTTT

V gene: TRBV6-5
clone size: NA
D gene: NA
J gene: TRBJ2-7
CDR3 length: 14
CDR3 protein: CASSAVGEVSEQYF
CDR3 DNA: TGTGCCAGCAGTGCCGTCGGGGAGGTATCCGAGCAGTACTTC

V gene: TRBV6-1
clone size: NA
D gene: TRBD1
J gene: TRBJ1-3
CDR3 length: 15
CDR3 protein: CASRVTGEVGNTIYF
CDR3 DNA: TGTGCCAGCAGAGTCACAGGGGAGGTTGGAAACACCATATATTTT

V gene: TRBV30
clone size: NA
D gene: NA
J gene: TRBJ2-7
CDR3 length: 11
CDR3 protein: CAWSVYYEQYF
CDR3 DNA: TGTGCCTGGAGTGTATACTACGAGCAGTACTTC

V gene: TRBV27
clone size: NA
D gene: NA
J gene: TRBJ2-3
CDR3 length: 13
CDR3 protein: CASRELRTDTQYF
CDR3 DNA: TGTGCCAGCAGAGAGCTACGGACAGATACGCAGTATTTT

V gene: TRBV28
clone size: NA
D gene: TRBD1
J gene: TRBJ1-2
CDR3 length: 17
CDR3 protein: CASIPGTGRAFNYGYTF
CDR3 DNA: TGTGCCAGCATCCCGGGGACAGGTCGGGCCTTTAACTATGGCTACACCTTC

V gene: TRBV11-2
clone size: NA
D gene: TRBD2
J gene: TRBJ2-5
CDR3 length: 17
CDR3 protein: CASSSRPKRGYQETQYF
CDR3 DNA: TGTGCCAGCAGCTCTAGACCCAAGCGGGGATACCAAGAGACCCAGTACTTC

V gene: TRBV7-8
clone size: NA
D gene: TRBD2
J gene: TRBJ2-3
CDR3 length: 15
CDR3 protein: CASSSRLAGTDTQYF
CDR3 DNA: TGTGCCAGCAGCTCCAGACTAGCGGGCACAGATACGCAGTATTTT

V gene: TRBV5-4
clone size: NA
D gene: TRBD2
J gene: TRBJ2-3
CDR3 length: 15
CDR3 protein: CASSLAGEAVDTQYF
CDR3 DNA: TGTGCCAGCAGCCTAGCGGGAGAGGCTGTAGATACGCAGTATTTT

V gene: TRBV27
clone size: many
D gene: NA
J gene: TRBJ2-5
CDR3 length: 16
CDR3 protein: CASRQVPGRGKETQYF
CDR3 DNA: TGTGCCAGCAGACAAGTCCCCGGTAGAGGGAAAGAGACCCAGTACTTC

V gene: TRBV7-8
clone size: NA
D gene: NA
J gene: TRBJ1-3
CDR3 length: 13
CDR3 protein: CASSLGGRNTIYF
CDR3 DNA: TGTGCCAGCAGCTTAGGGGGCAGAAACACCATATATTTT

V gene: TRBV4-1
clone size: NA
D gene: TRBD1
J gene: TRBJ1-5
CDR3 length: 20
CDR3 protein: CASSTKTRDRGSYSNQPQHF
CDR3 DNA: TGCGCCAGCAGCACTAAAACCCGGGACAGGGGGAGTTATAGCAATCAGCCCCAGCATTTT

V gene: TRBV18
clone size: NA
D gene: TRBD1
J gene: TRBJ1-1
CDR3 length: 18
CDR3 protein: CASSPQNLPTGRRTEAFF
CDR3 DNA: TGTGCCAGCTCACCCCAAAACCTCCCGACAGGGCGGAGAACTGAAGCTTTCTTT

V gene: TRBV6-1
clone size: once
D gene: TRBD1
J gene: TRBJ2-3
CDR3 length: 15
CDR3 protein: CASTGGGTGEDTQYF
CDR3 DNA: TGTGCCAGCACAGGAGGAGGGACAGGGGAAGATACGCAGTATTTT

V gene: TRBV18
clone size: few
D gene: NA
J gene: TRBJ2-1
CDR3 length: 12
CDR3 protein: CASSPPATQQFF
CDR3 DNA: TGTGCCAGCTCACCACCGGCGACGCAGCAGTTCTTC

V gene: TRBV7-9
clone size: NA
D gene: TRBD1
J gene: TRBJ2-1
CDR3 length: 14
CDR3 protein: CASSLGTGDNEQFF
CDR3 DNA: TGTGCCAGCAGCTTAGGGACAGGTGACAATGAGCAGTTCTTC

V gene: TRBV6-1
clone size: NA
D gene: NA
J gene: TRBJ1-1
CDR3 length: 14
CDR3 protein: CASSGRSGRIEAFF
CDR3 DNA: TGTGCCAGCAGTGGACGATCCGGGAGAATTGAAGCTTTCTTT

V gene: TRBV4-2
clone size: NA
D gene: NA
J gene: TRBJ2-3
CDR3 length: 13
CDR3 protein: CASSQGVVDTQYF
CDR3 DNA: TGTGCCAGCAGCCAAGGAGTGGTAGATACGCAGTATTTT

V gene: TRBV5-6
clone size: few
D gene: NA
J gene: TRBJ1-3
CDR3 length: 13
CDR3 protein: CASSPLEGNTIYF
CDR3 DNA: TGTGCCAGCAGCCCACTGGAAGGAAACACCATATATTTT

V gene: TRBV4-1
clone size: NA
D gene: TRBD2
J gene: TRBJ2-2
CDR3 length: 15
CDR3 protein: CASRIRDYSFGELFF
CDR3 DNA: TGCGCCAGCAGAATTCGGGACTACTCCTTCGGGGAGCTGTTTTTT

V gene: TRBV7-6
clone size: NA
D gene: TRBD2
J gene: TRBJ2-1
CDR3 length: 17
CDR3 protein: CASSPRTSGRARNEQFF
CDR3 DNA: TGTGCCAGCAGCCCCCGGACTAGCGGGAGGGCCAGGAATGAGCAGTTCTTC

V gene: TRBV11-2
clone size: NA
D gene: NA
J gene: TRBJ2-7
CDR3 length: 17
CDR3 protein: CASSLEEGGNDFYEQYF
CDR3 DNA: TGTGCCAGCAGCTTAGAGGAGGGGGGGAACGATTTCTACGAGCAGTACTTC

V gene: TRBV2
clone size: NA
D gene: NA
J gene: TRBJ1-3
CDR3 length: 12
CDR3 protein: CASSDAGNTIYF
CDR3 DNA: TGTGCCAGCAGTGATGCTGGAAACACCATATATTTT

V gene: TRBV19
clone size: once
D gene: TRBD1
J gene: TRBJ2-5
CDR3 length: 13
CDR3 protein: CASSLDRGLTQYF
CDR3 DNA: TGTGCCAGTAGTCTGGACAGGGGGTTGACCCAGTACTTC

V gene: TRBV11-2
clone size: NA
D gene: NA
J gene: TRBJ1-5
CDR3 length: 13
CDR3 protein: CASSLSLNQPQHF
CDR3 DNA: TGTGCCAGCAGCTTATCGCTCAATCAGCCCCAGCATTTT

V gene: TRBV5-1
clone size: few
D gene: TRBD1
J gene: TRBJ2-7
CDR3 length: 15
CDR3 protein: CASSLNQGQGYEQYF
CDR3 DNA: TGCGCCAGCAGCTTGAACCAGGGACAGGGCTACGAGCAGTACTTC

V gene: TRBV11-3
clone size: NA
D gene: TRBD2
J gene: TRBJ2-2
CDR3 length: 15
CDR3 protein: CASSLSGSLAGELFF
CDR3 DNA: TGTGCCAGCAGCTTAAGCGGGAGTCTGGCCGGGGAGCTGTTTTTT

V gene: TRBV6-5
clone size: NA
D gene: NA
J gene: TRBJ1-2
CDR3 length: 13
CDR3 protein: CAISSGANYGYTF
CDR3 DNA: TGTGCCATCTCGTCCGGAGCTAACTATGGCTACACCTTC

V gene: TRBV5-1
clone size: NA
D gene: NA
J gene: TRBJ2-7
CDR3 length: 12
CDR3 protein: CASSTDYYEQYF
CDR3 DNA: TGCGCCAGCAGTACAGACTACTACGAGCAGTACTTC

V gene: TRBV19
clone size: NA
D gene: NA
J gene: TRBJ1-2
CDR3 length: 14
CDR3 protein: CASRPGQGNGGYTF
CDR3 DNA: TGTGCCAGTAGACCCGGTCAGGGTAATGGTGGCTACACCTTC

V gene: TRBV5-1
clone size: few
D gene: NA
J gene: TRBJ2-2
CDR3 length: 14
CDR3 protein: CASSLGTHTGELFF
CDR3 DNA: TGCGCCAGCAGCTTGGGGACACACACCGGGGAGCTGTTTTTT

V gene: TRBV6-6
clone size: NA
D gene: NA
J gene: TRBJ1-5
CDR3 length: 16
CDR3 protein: CASSMRTTDSNQPQHF
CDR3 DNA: TGTGCCAGCAGTATGAGAACGACGGATAGCAATCAGCCCCAGCATTTT

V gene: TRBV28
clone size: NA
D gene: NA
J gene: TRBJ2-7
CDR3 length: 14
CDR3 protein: CASSASPLTYEQYF
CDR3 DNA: TGTGCCAGCAGTGCTAGCCCGCTTACCTACGAGCAGTACTTC

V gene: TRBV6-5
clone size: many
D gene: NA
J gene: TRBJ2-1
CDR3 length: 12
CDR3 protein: CASSQTSREQFF
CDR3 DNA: TGTGCCAGCAGTCAGACTAGTCGGGAGCAGTTCTTC

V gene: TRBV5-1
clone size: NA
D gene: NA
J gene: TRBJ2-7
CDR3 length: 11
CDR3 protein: CASSLAGEQYF
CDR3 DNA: TGCGCCAGCAGCTTGGCCGGCGAGCAGTACTTC

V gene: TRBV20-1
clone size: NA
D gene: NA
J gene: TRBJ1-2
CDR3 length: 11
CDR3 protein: CSAGRDYGYTF
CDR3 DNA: TGCAGTGCAGGGAGGGACTATGGCTACACCTTC

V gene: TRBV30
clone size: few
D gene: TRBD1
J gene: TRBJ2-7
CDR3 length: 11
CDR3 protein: CAWSRGQGQYF
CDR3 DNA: TGTGCCTGGAGCAGGGGGCAGGGGCAGTACTTC

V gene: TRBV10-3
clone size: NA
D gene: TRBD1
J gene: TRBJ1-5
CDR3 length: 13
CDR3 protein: CATQTGIHQPQHF
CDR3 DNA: TGTGCCACGCAGACAGGGATCCATCAGCCCCAGCATTTT

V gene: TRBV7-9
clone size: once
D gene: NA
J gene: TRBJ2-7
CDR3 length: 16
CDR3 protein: CASSLAIGRGVYEQYF
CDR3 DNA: TGTGCCAGCAGCTTAGCGATTGGCAGAGGGGTCTACGAGCAGTACTTC

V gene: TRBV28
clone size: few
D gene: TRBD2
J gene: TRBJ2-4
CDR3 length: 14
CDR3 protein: CASSLTSGTNIQYF
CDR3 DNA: TGTGCCAGCAGCCTGACTAGCGGGACAAACATTCAGTACTTC

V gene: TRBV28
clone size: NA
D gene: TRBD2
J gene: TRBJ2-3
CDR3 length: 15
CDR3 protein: CATQGASGLTDTQYF
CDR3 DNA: TGTGCCACCCAAGGGGCTAGCGGGCTCACAGATACGCAGTATTTT

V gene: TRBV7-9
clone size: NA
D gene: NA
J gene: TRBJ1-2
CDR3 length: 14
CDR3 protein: CASSFQRVNYGYTF
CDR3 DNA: TGTGCCAGCAGCTTTCAGCGTGTGAACTATGGCTACACCTTC

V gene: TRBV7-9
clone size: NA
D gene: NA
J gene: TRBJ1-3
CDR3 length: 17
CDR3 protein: CASSLSLGRLSGNTIYF
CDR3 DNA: TGTGCCAGCAGCTTAAGTTTAGGACGACTCTCTGGAAACACCATATATTTT

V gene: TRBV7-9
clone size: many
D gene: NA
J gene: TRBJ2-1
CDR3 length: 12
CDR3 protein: CASSLDYNEQFF
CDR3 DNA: TGTGCCAGCAGCTTAGACTACAATGAGCAGTTCTTC

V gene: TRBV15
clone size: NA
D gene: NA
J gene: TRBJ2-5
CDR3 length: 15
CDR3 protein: CATDIGKGQQETQYF
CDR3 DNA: TGTGCCACCGATATTGGCAAGGGGCAGCAAGAGACCCAGTACTTC

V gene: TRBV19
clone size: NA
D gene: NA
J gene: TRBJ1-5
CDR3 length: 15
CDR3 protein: CASSITGSGNQPQHF
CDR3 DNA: TGTGCCAGTAGTATAACTGGGAGCGGCAATCAGCCCCAGCATTTT

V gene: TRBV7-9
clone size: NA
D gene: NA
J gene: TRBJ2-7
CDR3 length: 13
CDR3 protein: CASSLVGAYEQYF
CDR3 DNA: TGTGCCAGCAGCTTAGTGGGGGCCTACGAGCAGTACTTC